A single sample gave rise to the 13 T cell receptor beta chains below, sequenced in a study of OX40 agonist ivuxolimab in advanced cancers. Here immunoSEQ multiplex PCR was the method, and the copy in TCRdb shows in-frame clones only, minus some. Of 8,500 to 9,500 clones detected, 70% appear once; the ten largest clones hold approximately 25%. The sample consisted of CD4+ or CD8+ T cells sorted from blood, taken in a trial of the OX40 agonist ivuxolimab. Source of these receptors: an adult with an advanced solid tumor such as melanoma, head and neck, liver or kidney cancer.

This clone was counted only a few times. The chain uses TRBV9 and TRBJ2-1, with TRBD2 matching over 7 bases. CDR3 length: 15 residues. Germline CDR1 SGDLS, CDR2 YYNGEE. Unmatched junction bases numbered 9, after V lost 0 bases and J lost 9 bases. This CDR3 reads CASSVGLAAGSEQFF. CDR3 bases: TGTGCCAGCAGCGTAGGGCTAGCGGCGGGGAGTGAGCAGTTCTTC.

V and J are TRBV2 and TRBJ2-3; 12 bases are shared with TRBD1. V lost 9 bases, J lost 6 bases, and 7 bases stayed unmatched. In germline, CDR1 is SNHLY, CDR2 FYNNEI. The CDR3 extends over 14 amino acids. CDR3 loop: CARGTGGYDDTQYF. CDR3 DNA sequence: TGTGCCAGGGGGACAGGGGGCTATGACGATACGCAGTATTTT.

The J gene is TRBJ2-7, the V gene TRBV9; 10 nucleotides line up with TRBD2. CDR3 length equals 16 residues. Trimming took 4 bases from V and 5 from J; bases not matched to a gene: 12. Germline CDR1 is SGDLS and CDR2 is YYNGEE. This CDR3 reads CASSPHGGLAGDEQYF. Here the CDR3 DNA reads TGTGCCAGCAGCCCACACGGCGGTCTAGCGGGAGACGAGCAGTACTTC.

This clone is a singleton in its sample. The rearrangement joins TRBV28 to TRBJ2-7, with D possibly matching TRBD1 (5 bases). Trimming left V 3 bases short and J 2 bases short, with 11 bases between. This CDR3 has 14 residues. Germline V lookup: CDR1 MDHEN, CDR2 SYDVKM. CDR3 sequence (DNA): TGTGCCAGCAGTTTGTTCAGGGCCACCTACGAGCAGTACTTC. Amino acid sequence: CASSLFRATYEQYF. The full variable domain, with the rest looked up from reference TRBV28 and TRBJ2-7, is DVKVTQSSRYLVKRTGEKVFLECVQDMDHENMFWYRQDPGLGLRLIYFSYDVKMKEKGDIPEGYSVSREKKERFSLILESASTNQTSMYLCASSLFRATYEQYFGPGTRLTVT.

The genes are TRBV9 and TRBJ2-3; either TRBD1 or TRBD2 may fit D (5 bases each). CDR3 size: 17 residues. In germline, CDR1 is SGDLS, CDR2 YYNGEE. Trimming removed 0 bases at V and 2 bases at J, with 16 bases between. This CDR3 is CASSVVGDGTFTDTQYF. The CDR3 region has the DNA TGTGCCAGCAGCGTAGTGGGGGACGGAACTTTCACAGATACGCAGTATTTT.

J is TRBJ2-7 and V is TRBV6-1; TRBD1 matches at 7 bases. The CDR3 totals 16 residues. Germline CDR1 is MNHNS and CDR2 is SASEGT. Losses at the gene ends were 4 bases for V and 4 bases for J; bases not matched to a gene: 13. The CDR3 reads CASSGLQGLEFYEQYF. The CDR3 DNA is TGTGCCAGCAGTGGATTACAGGGGCTCGAGTTTTACGAGCAGTACTTC.

The chain couples TRBV5-8 to TRBJ2-3; tentatively, D is TRBD1 (6 bases). Germline V lookup: CDR1 SGHTS, CDR2 YDEGEE. The CDR3 consists of 15 residues. Trimming removed 2 bases from V and 2 bases from J, with 12 bases in between. The CDR3 DNA follows: TGTGCCAGCAGCTTCGGGCAGGGGCTCACAGATACGCAGTATTTT. It yields the protein CASSFGQGLTDTQYF.

This chain joins TRBV7-2 and TRBJ2-3; no reliable D call. Trimming took 7 bases from V and 1 from J, leaving 12 bases between them. In germline, CDR1 is SGHTA, CDR2 FQGNSA. The CDR3 runs 14 residues. For the CDR3, the DNA is TGTGCCAGCACCTACGACATCCGCACAGATACGCAGTATTTT. Protein sequence: CASTYDIRTDTQYF.

In nucleotides, the CDR3 is TGTGCCAGCAGCCCCAGGAGGGGCGCTGAAGCTTTCTTT. It is translated as CASSPRRGAEAFF. The chain recombines TRBV27 with TRBJ1-1; TRBD1 is a possible D gene (5 bases). The CDR3 totals 13 residues. Germline CDR1 MNHEY, CDR2 SMNVEV (reference sequence). Between the trimmed V and J ends, which lost 6 bases and 6 bases, there was a span of 14 bases.

V is TRBV6-6 and J is TRBJ2-7; D unclear. Germline CDR1 is MNHNY and CDR2 is SVGAGI (reference sequence). V was clipped by 4 bases and J by 7 bases, with 11 bases between them. The CDR3 loop spans 12 amino acids. The chain's CDR3 is CASSSSASEQYF. The CDR3 DNA sequence: TGTGCCAGCAGTTCTTCCGCCTCTGAGCAGTACTTC.

This clone was picked up one time. The chain links TRBV7-9 to TRBJ2-7, with D possibly called TRBD1 or TRBD2 (5 bases each). V was clipped by 5 bases and J by 1 base, with 15 bases between them. CDR3 length: 15 residues. Germline assignment: CDR1 SEHNR and CDR2 FQNEAQ (reference sequence). CDR3 DNA: TGTGCCAGCAGCCCCGGGGCTAGTGAGTCCTACGAGCAGTACTTC. Its protein product is CASSPGASESYEQYF.

The chain couples TRBV30 to TRBJ1-2; D unclear. The CDR3 runs to 13 residues. V was shortened by 2 bases and J by 2 bases, with 9 bases between the two germline ends. The germline V gene encodes CDR1 GTSNPN and CDR2 SVGIG (reference sequence). The CDR3 loop reads CAWSPVANYGYTF. CDR3 nucleotides: TGTGCCTGGAGTCCGGTGGCCAACTATGGCTACACCTTC. Full variable domain (outside the CDR3, taken from reference TRBV30 and TRBJ1-2): SQTIHQWPATLVQPVGSPLSLECTVEGTSNPNLYWYRQAAGRGLQLLFYSVGIGQISSEVPQNLSASRPQDRQFILSSKKLLLSDSGFYLCAWSPVANYGYTFGSGTRLTVV.

This clone was found once. The V call is TRBV6-5, the J call TRBJ2-1; 7 positions match TRBD2. Germline V gives CDR1 MNHEY, CDR2 SVGAGI. The ends lost 5 bases at V and 0 bases at J; junction bases unmatched: 4. The CDR3 is made up of 15 amino acids. CDR3: CASSLGRSSYNEQFF. Written as DNA, the CDR3 is TGTGCCAGCAGTCTCGGGAGGAGCTCCTACAATGAGCAGTTCTTC.